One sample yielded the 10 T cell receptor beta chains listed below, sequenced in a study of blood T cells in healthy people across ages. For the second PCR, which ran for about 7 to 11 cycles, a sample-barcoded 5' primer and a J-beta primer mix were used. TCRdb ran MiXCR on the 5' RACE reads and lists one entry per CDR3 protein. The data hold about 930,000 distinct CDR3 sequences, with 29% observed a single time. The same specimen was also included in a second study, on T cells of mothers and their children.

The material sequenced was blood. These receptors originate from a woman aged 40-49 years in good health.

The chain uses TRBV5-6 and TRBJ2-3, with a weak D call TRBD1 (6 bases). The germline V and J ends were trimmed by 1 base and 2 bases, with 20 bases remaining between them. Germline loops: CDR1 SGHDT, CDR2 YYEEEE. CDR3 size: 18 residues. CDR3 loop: CASSLHPGTTFFTDTQYF. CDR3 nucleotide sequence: TGTGCCAGCAGCTTGCATCCCGGGACAACATTTTTCACAGATACGCAGTATTTT.

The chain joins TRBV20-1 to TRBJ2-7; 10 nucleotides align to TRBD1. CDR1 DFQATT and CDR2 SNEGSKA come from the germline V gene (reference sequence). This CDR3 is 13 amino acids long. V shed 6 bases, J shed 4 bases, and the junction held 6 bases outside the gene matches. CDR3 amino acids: CSARDRGFYEQYF. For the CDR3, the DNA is TGCAGTGCGAGGGACAGGGGATTTTACGAGCAGTACTTC.

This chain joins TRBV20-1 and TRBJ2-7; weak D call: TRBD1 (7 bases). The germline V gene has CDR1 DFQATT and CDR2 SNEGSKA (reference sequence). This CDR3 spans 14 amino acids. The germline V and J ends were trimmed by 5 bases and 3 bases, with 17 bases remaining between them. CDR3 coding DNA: TGCAGTGCTCACCGACAGGGAGGCGGCTACGAGCAGTACTTC. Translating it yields CSAHRQGGGYEQYF.

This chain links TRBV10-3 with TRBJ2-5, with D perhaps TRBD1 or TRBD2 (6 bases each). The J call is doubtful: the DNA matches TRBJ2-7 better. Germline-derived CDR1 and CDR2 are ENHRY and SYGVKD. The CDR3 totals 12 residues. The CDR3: CAISGGEGEQYV. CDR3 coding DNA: TGTGCCATCAGCGGGGGCGAGGGCGAGCAGTACGTC.

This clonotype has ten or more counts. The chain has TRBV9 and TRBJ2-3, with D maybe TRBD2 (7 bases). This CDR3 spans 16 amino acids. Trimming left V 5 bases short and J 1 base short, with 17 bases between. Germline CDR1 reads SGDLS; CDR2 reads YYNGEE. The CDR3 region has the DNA TGTGCCAGCAGGCCCACCACAGGGAGGGGCACAGATACGCAGTATTTT. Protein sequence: CASRPTTGRGTDTQYF.

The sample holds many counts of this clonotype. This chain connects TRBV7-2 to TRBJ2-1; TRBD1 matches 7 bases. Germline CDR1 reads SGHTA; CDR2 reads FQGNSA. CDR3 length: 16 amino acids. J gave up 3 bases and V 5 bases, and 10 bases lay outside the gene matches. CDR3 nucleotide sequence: TGTGCCAGCAGCCTCAGACAGGGCCCCTACTACAATGAGCAGTTCTTC. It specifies CASSLRQGPYYNEQFF.

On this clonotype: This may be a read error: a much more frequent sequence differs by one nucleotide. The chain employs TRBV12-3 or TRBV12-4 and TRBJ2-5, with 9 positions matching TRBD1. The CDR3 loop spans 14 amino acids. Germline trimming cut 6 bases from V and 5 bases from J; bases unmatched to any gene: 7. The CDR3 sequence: CASRPGTGLETQYF. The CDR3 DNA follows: TGTGCCAGCAGGCCCGGGACAGGGCTGGAGACCCAGTACTTC.

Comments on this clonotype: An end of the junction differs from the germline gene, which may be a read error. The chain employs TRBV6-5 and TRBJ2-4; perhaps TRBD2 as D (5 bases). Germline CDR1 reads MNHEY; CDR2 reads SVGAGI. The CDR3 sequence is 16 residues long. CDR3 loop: CASSSPNGIAKDIQYF. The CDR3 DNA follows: TGTGCCAGCAGTTCCCCAAACGGGATAGCCAAAGACATTCAGTACTTC.

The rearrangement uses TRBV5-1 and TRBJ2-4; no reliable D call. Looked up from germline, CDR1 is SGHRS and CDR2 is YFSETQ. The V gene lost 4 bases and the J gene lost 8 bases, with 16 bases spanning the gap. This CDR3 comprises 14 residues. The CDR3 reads CASSRTTLKDIQYF. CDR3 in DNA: TGCGCCAGCAGCCGTACGACCTTAAAAGACATTCAGTACTTC.

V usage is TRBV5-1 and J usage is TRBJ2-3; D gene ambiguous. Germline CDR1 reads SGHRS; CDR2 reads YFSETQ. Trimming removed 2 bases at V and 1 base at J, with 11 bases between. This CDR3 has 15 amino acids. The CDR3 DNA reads TGCGCCAGCAGCTTAGGCAATGGGGGCACAGATACGCAGTATTTT. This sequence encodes CASSLGNGGTDTQYF.